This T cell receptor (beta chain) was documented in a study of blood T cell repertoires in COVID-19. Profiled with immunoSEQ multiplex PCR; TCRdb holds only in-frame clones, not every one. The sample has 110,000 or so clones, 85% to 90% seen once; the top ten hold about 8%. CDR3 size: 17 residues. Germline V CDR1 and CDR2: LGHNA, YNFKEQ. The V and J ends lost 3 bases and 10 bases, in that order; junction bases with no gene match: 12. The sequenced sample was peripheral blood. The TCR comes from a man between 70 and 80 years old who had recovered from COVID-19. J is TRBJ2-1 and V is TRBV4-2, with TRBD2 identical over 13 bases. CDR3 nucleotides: TGTGCCAGCAGCCAGGCCCCGGGACTAGCGGGGAGTGGGGAGCAGTTCTTC. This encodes CASSQAPGLAGSGEQFF.